The 16 T cell receptor beta chains below come from one sample, sequenced in a study of T-cell memory formation after mild COVID-19 (TCRdb year 2021). The library was prepared using 5' RACE. The instrument given in TCRdb is Illumina NovaSeq 6000. TCRdb applied fastp at Q25 and MiXCR to the public reads, then kept only in-frame beta chains. Records with the same CDR3 protein are collapsed into one entry carrying the most frequent genes and DNA. The sample records about 400,000 distinct CDR3 sequences, over 13% of which are singletons. Around a fifth of the sample rests with the top ten. Specimen: PBMCs or a T cell subset sorted from them (not recorded which). These receptor sequences come from a man aged 18-30 years who had mild COVID-19 (a few samples of this study predate the infection). The sample titles of this study are shuffled in the database, so cell type and time point are left out; the donor was told from shared clones.

This chain joins TRBV20-1 and TRBJ2-7; no firm D call. The germline V gene encodes CDR1 DFQATT and CDR2 SNEGSKA (reference sequence). This CDR3 has 13 residues. Trimming stripped 0 bases from V and 2 bases from J, with 8 bases between. CDR3 coding DNA: TGCAGTGCTAGAGAGTTGGCTCCCTACGAGCAGTACTTC. Its translation is CSARELAPYEQYF.

The chain recombines TRBV18 with TRBJ2-7, with D tentatively TRBD1 (5 bases). This CDR3 contains 15 residues. The germline gives CDR1 KGHSH, CDR2 LQKENI. V lost 3 bases and J lost 1, with 13 bases in between. CDR3 nucleotides: TGTGCCAGCTCACCCGGACACGGACCATCCTACGAGCAGTACTTC. Its translation is CASSPGHGPSYEQYF.

This clonotype came up a few times. This chain connects TRBV7-8 to TRBJ2-1, with 8 bases lining up with TRBD2. The CDR3 is 15 residues long. V trimming: 1 base; J trimming: 9 bases; junction bases outside the gene matches: 8. Germline lookup yields CDR1 SGHVS and CDR2 FQNEAQ. In nucleotides, the CDR3 is TGTGCCAGCAGCTTAGGGGGGACTAGTTTCGGTGAGCAGTTCTTC. The encoded protein is CASSLGGTSFGEQFF.

This chain joins TRBV7-9 and TRBJ1-5; D is undetermined. Germline CDR1 is SEHNR and CDR2 is FQNEAQ (reference sequence). The germline V and J ends were trimmed by 4 bases and 0 bases, with 22 bases remaining between them. The CDR3 spans 19 residues. The DNA of the CDR3 is TGTGCCAGCAGCTCCGTTTACGACGGGGAGTGGCTTAGCAATCAGCCCCAGCATTTT. This translates into CASSSVYDGEWLSNQPQHF.

The V call is TRBV24-1, the J call TRBJ2-2; no firm D call. Germline V CDR1 and CDR2: KGHDR, SFDVKD. The CDR3 runs 13 residues. V gave up 8 bases and J gave up 1 base, with 7 bases separating them. CDR3 region: CATTGQNTGELFF. The CDR3 coding sequence is TGTGCCACCACCGGGCAGAACACCGGGGAGCTGTTTTTT.

The chain combines TRBV7-9 with TRBJ1-1; maybe TRBD1 (6 bases). The CDR3 is made up of 17 amino acids. V was cut by 0 bases and J by 4 bases, with 18 bases left in between. CDR1 is SEHNR and CDR2 is FQNEAQ in the germline V gene (reference sequence). DNA for the CDR3: TGTGCCAGCAGCTTAGCTGGGGGGGCATTGTCCGGCACTGAAGCTTTCTTT. Its protein is CASSLAGGALSGTEAFF.

This clonotype was seen more than once but under ten times. The V call is TRBV5-6, the J call TRBJ1-5; 7 positions match TRBD1. Germline-derived CDR1 and CDR2 are SGHDT and YYEEEE. The CDR3 is made up of 15 amino acids. Losses at the gene ends were 0 bases for V and 4 bases for J; bases not matched to a gene: 4. In DNA form, the CDR3 reads TGTGCCAGCAGCTTGGCGGCCAGGGGGAATCAGCCCCAGCATTTT. Translated: CASSLAARGNQPQHF.

This chain links TRBV5-1 with TRBJ2-3; TRBD2 matches at 7 bases. With 4 bases clipped from V and 5 bases from J, the junction kept 7 bases outside the gene matches. In germline, CDR1 is SGHRS, CDR2 YFSETQ. CDR3 length: 14 amino acids. The CDR3 loop reads CASSERLARDTQYF. Written as DNA, the CDR3 is TGCGCCAGCAGCGAGCGACTAGCTCGAGATACGCAGTATTTT.

This clonotype showed up many times. CDR3 protein: CASSLVRGGTDTQYF. CDR3 sequence (DNA): TGTGCCAGCAGCTTAGTACGGGGGGGCACAGATACGCAGTATTTT. The V and J genes are TRBV7-2 and TRBJ2-3; 7 bases match TRBD2. There are 15 residues in the CDR3. V dropped 1 base and J dropped 1; count of bases not matched to a gene: 2. Germline CDR1 reads SGHTA; CDR2 reads FQGNSA.

This clonotype was seen a few times. This sequence joins TRBV7-2 and TRBJ2-1, with D perhaps TRBD2 (6 bases). V lost 0 bases and J 9 bases, leaving 12 bases between the germline ends. Germline V gene data show CDR1 as SGHTA and CDR2 as FQGNSA. CDR3 length equals 14 residues. The CDR3 DNA reads as TGTGCCAGCAGCTTAGCGGGGGGTTTAGGTGAGCAGTTCTTC. It codes for CASSLAGGLGEQFF.

This clonotype was recorded at least ten times. V is TRBV7-2 and J is TRBJ2-5, with 13 bases fitting TRBD2. Looked up from germline, CDR1 is SGHTA and CDR2 is FQGNSA. V shed 5 bases, J shed 8 bases, and the junction held 5 bases outside the gene matches. This CDR3 region has 14 residues. The CDR3 DNA sequence: TGTGCCAGCAGCACAACTAGCGGGGGGGAAACCCAGTACTTC. Its protein product is CASSTTSGGETQYF.

The chain employs TRBV27 and TRBJ1-6; no clear D. V was cut by 5 bases and J by 4 bases, with 9 bases left in between. Germline values: CDR1 MNHEY, CDR2 SMNVEV (reference sequence). This CDR3 spans 14 amino acids. Here the CDR3 reads CASSQSWYNSPLHF. CDR3 bases: TGTGCCAGCAGTCAGTCGTGGTATAATTCACCCCTCCACTTT.

This clonotype turned up a few times. This sequence joins TRBV4-3 and TRBJ1-5; TRBD1 is a possible D gene (5 bases). The CDR3 contains 14 residues. Looked up from germline, CDR1 is LGHNA and CDR2 is YSLEER. V was clipped by 2 bases and J by 4 bases, with 9 bases between them. In DNA, the CDR3 is TGCGCCAGCAGCCAATCGTGGGGGAATCAGCCCCAGCATTTT. Translating gives CASSQSWGNQPQHF.

The CDR3 nucleotides read TGTGCCATCAGGGGGGACTCTGGCAATTCACCCCTCCACTTT. This encodes CAIRGDSGNSPLHF. The rearrangement uses TRBV10-3 and TRBJ1-6; weak D call: TRBD1 (5 bases). The CDR3 is made up of 14 amino acids. Germline CDR1 ENHRY, CDR2 SYGVKD. Trimming cost V 6 bases and J 7 bases, with 13 bases left between them.

This clonotype has only a few counts. The J gene is TRBJ2-2, the V gene TRBV6-2 or TRBV6-3, with D perhaps TRBD1 (5 bases). Trimming left V 2 bases short and J 5 bases short, with 12 bases between. The CDR3 length is 15 residues. Germline CDR1 and CDR2: MNHEY and SVGEGT. The CDR3 DNA reads as TGTGCCAGCAGTTACCCGCAGGGTACGACCGGGGAGCTGTTTTTT. Its translation is CASSYPQGTTGELFF.

This clonotype turned up a few times. V usage is TRBV6-6 and J usage is TRBJ2-3, with 7 positions matching TRBD2. The CDR3 totals 15 residues. Germline loops: CDR1 MNHNY, CDR2 SVGAGI (reference sequence). V lost 3 bases to trimming and J lost 0 bases; unmatched junction nucleotides: 3. CDR3 DNA sequence: TGTGCCAGCAGTTATCGCGGGAGAAGCACAGATACGCAGTATTTT. Translating it yields CASSYRGRSTDTQYF.